The 21 T cell receptor beta chains reported below all come from one sample, sequenced in a study of T cells after yellow fever vaccination. TCRdb used MiXCR to reprocess the 5' RACE reads, holding one entry per CDR3 protein. The sample lists 200,000 to 250,000 distinct CDR3 sequences, approximately 3.2% seen once, with 3.2% in the top ten. Specimen: CD4+ T cells sorted from PBMCs, collected 10 days after the yellow fever booster vaccination. The receptors were sampled from a young man who received the YFV17D yellow fever vaccine.

This clonotype was seen a handful of times. The V and J genes are TRBV11-1 and TRBJ2-3, with 9 nucleotides matching TRBD2. The V gene end was trimmed by 2 bases and the J gene end by 3 bases; junction bases not matched to a gene: 6. The length of the CDR3 is 16 residues. Germline values: CDR1 SGHAT, CDR2 FQDESV (reference sequence). The CDR3 DNA follows: TGTGCCAGCAGCTTACTACCGGGACTAGCAACAGATACGCAGTATTTT. Translating it yields CASSLLPGLATDTQYF.

V is TRBV3-1 and J is TRBJ1-1, with TRBD1 matching over 7 bases. The CDR3 length is 14 residues. V shed 4 bases and J 5 bases; nucleotides not matched to a gene: 7. Germline loops: CDR1 LGHDT, CDR2 YNNKEL (reference sequence). The CDR3 sequence: CASSRDREGTEAFF. Written as DNA, the CDR3 is TGTGCCAGCAGCCGCGACAGGGAGGGGACTGAAGCTTTCTTT.

This clonotype was counted many times. The chain couples TRBV7-6 to TRBJ2-6; either TRBD1 or TRBD2 may supply D (6 bases each). This CDR3 contains 18 residues. V lost 5 bases and J lost 0, with 17 bases in between. Per germline, CDR1 SGHVS and CDR2 FNYEAQ. CDR3 sequence: CASSVTRGQISGANVLTF. CDR3 sequence (DNA): TGTGCCAGCAGCGTAACCCGGGGGCAGATCTCTGGGGCCAACGTCCTGACTTTC.

At least ten counts were recorded for this clonotype. V gene TRBV20-1 combines with J gene TRBJ2-3; either TRBD1 or TRBD2 may fit D (6 bases each). Trimming left V 3 bases short and J 7 bases short, with 17 bases between. CDR3 length: 14 residues. The germline CDR1 and CDR2 sequences are DFQATT and SNEGSKA (reference sequence). CDR3 nucleotide sequence: TGCAGTGCTAGCGGGGGCGGTCGCACGAATACGCAGTATTTT. Translated, it gives CSASGGGRTNTQYF.

This clonotype was observed at least ten times. The chain is built from TRBV18 and TRBJ2-3, with no clear D. CDR3 length: 12 amino acids. Germline assignment: CDR1 KGHSH and CDR2 LQKENI. The germline V and J ends were trimmed by 7 bases and 5 bases, with 10 bases remaining between them. This chain's CDR3 is CASCTEGDTQYF. DNA of the CDR3: TGTGCCAGCTGCACCGAAGGAGATACGCAGTATTTT.

The chain combines TRBV7-6 with TRBJ2-5; 12 bases are shared with TRBD1. This CDR3 comprises 16 residues. CDR1 and CDR2 from the germline V gene are SGHVS and FNYEAQ. Trimming removed 1 base from V and 5 bases from J; junction bases left unmatched: 5. CDR3 sequence reads: CASSLGGTGGMETQYF. DNA for the CDR3: TGTGCCAGCAGCTTAGGAGGGACAGGGGGCATGGAGACCCAGTACTTC.

At least ten counts were recorded for this clonotype. The V gene is TRBV5-1, the J gene TRBJ1-2; tentatively, D is TRBD1 (6 bases). This CDR3 is built from 14 residues. Per germline, CDR1 SGHRS and CDR2 YFSETQ. The V end lost 7 bases, the J end lost 4 bases, and 17 bases lay between the germline ends. The DNA of the CDR3 is TGCGCCAGCCGCCCTAACAGGGACACCTATGGCTACACCTTC. Translation gives CASRPNRDTYGYTF.

J is TRBJ2-5 and V is TRBV20-1, with D tentatively TRBD1 or TRBD2 (5 bases each). Trimming took 3 bases from V and 3 from J, leaving 11 bases between them. The CDR3 loop spans 13 amino acids. Germline CDR1 DFQATT, CDR2 SNEGSKA (reference sequence). The CDR3: CSARGRGEETQYF. The CDR3 region has the DNA TGCAGTGCTAGGGGAAGGGGAGAAGAGACCCAGTACTTC.

J is TRBJ2-3 and V is TRBV10-3; TRBD1 matches at 8 bases. From germline, CDR1 is ENHRY and CDR2 SYGVKD. The CDR3 runs to 14 residues. V lost 10 bases to trimming and J lost 4 bases; unmatched junction nucleotides: 10. CDR3 in amino acids: CATGTGAIPDTQYF. The CDR3, as DNA: TGTGCCACCGGGACAGGAGCAATCCCAGATACGCAGTATTTT.

This clonotype was picked up many times. The chain is built from TRBV19 and TRBJ1-5; 9 bases fit TRBD1. CDR3 size: 14 residues. V gave up 8 bases and J gave up 1 base; unmatched junction bases: 3. CDR1 LNHDA and CDR2 SQIVND come from the germline V gene (reference sequence). The CDR3 coding sequence is TGTGCCAGTGCCGGGACAGGGAGCAATCAGCCCCAGCATTTT. Amino acids: CASAGTGSNQPQHF.

This clonotype was picked up a small number of times. The CDR3 DNA follows: TGTGCCAGCAGCTCCGGACAGGGAGGCACAGATACGCAGTATTTT. Its protein is CASSSGQGGTDTQYF. This chain connects TRBV7-9 to TRBJ2-3, with 8 positions matching TRBD1. Germline V gene lookup returns CDR1 SEHNR and CDR2 FQNEAQ (reference sequence). V was clipped by 4 bases and J by 1 base; unmatched bases: 4. The CDR3 has 15 amino acids.

This clonotype has ten or more counts. V gene TRBV5-1 combines with J gene TRBJ1-1; D is perhaps TRBD1 (6 bases). V gave up 2 bases and J gave up 1 base, with 12 bases separating them. The CDR3 consists of 15 residues. The germline gives CDR1 SGHRS, CDR2 YFSETQ. CDR3 nucleotides: TGCGCCAGCAGCTTCGCAGGGGACACGAACACTGAAGCTTTCTTT. It specifies CASSFAGDTNTEAFF.

This clonotype was seen many times. The gene calls are TRBV19 and TRBJ2-7, with D possibly TRBD1 on 6 matching bases. This CDR3 is built from 14 residues. Germline CDR1 reads LNHDA; CDR2 reads SQIVND (reference sequence). The V and J ends lost 5 bases and 1 base respectively, with 12 bases between them. CDR3 amino acids: CASSPWDTSYEQYF. CDR3 bases: TGTGCCAGTAGTCCTTGGGACACATCCTACGAGCAGTACTTC.

This clonotype was seen only a few times. V and J are TRBV9 and TRBJ1-2; no reliable D call. CDR1 is SGDLS and CDR2 is YYNGEE in the germline V gene. The CDR3 extends over 15 amino acids. The V and J ends lost 0 bases and 7 bases respectively, with 16 bases between them. The CDR3 DNA follows: TGTGCCAGCAGCGTAGGGCCGGGAAAAGTGGGTGGCTACACCTTC. Its translation is CASSVGPGKVGGYTF. The full variable domain, rest sourced from reference TRBV9 and TRBJ1-2, is DSGVTQTPKHLITATGQRVTLRCSPRSGDLSVYWYQQSLDQGLQFLIQYYNGEERAKGNILERFSAQQFPDLHSELNLSSLELGDSALYFCASSVGPGKVGGYTFGSGTRLTVV.

This clonotype was seen at least ten times. The CDR3 protein is CASSQAGLAKNIQYF. Written as DNA, the CDR3 is TGCGCCAGCAGCCAAGCAGGCCTAGCCAAAAACATTCAGTACTTC. V and J are TRBV4-1 and TRBJ2-4, with D uncertain. The germline V gene encodes CDR1 MGHRA and CDR2 YSYEKL. V was cut by 1 base and J by 0 bases, with 7 bases left in between. The CDR3 runs to 15 residues.

This clonotype was seen ten or more times. This chain connects TRBV5-1 to TRBJ1-5; weak D call: TRBD1 (5 bases). V dropped 0 bases and J dropped 8 bases, with 12 bases sitting between them. The germline V gene encodes CDR1 SGHRS and CDR2 YFSETQ. This CDR3 region has 14 residues. The CDR3 DNA reads TGCGCCAGCAGCTTGGTGCCGGGGGTCGAGCCCCAGCATTTT. Its translation: CASSLVPGVEPQHF.

At least ten counts were recorded for this clonotype. The chain carries TRBV19 and TRBJ2-5; 7 positions match TRBD2. V trimming: 3 bases; J trimming: 0 bases; junction bases outside the gene matches: 10. In germline, CDR1 is LNHDA, CDR2 SQIVND (reference sequence). The CDR3 consists of 17 residues. The CDR3 sequence: CASSMRGRREYQETQYF. Here the CDR3 DNA reads TGTGCCAGTAGTATGCGTGGACGGCGGGAGTACCAAGAGACCCAGTACTTC.

The chain uses TRBV2 and TRBJ1-2; 9 bases are a match to TRBD1. Germline trimming cut 6 bases from V and 4 bases from J; bases unmatched to any gene: 9. Germline CDR1 SNHLY, CDR2 FYNNEI. This CDR3 spans 15 amino acids. CDR3 nucleotide sequence: TGTGCCAGCAGGGCGGCGCGGGACAGGGCCTATGGCTACACCTTC. The encoded protein is CASRAARDRAYGYTF.

This clonotype was observed at least ten times. This rearrangement joins TRBV5-5 to TRBJ2-5, with 7 bases that match TRBD2. V lost 4 bases to trimming and J lost 2 bases; unmatched junction nucleotides: 5. Germline CDR1 and CDR2: SGHKS and YYEKEE (reference sequence). This CDR3 contains 14 residues. The CDR3 sequence: CASSHPAGQETQYF. CDR3 DNA sequence: TGTGCCAGCAGCCACCCAGCGGGGCAAGAGACCCAGTACTTC.

The sample holds many counts of this clonotype. As DNA, the CDR3 is TGTGCCAGCAGCTCCCGACAGGCGAACACCGGGGAGCTGTTTTTT. It yields the protein CASSSRQANTGELFF. V usage is TRBV7-8 and J usage is TRBJ2-2, with a tentative D call TRBD1 (6 bases). Per the germline V gene, CDR1 is SGHVS and CDR2 is FQNEAQ. Trimming took 4 bases from V and 0 from J, leaving 9 bases between them. There are 15 residues in the CDR3.

This clonotype occurred many times. The chain employs TRBV5-6 and TRBJ2-3, with a tentative D call TRBD2 (6 bases). Germline CDR1 SGHDT, CDR2 YYEEEE. The CDR3 spans 13 residues. Trimming shortened V by 4 bases and J by 4 bases, and 10 bases separated the two germline ends. For the CDR3, the DNA is TGTGCCAGCAGCGAAGGAGGGGCAGATACGCAGTATTTT. Amino acid sequence: CASSEGGADTQYF. The full variable domain, rest sourced from reference TRBV5-6 and TRBJ2-3, is DAGVTQSPTHLIKTRGQQVTLRCSPKSGHDTVSWYQQALGQGPQFIFQYYEEEERQRGNFPDRFSGHQFPNYSSELNVNALLLGDSALYLCASSEGGADTQYFGPGTRLTVL.